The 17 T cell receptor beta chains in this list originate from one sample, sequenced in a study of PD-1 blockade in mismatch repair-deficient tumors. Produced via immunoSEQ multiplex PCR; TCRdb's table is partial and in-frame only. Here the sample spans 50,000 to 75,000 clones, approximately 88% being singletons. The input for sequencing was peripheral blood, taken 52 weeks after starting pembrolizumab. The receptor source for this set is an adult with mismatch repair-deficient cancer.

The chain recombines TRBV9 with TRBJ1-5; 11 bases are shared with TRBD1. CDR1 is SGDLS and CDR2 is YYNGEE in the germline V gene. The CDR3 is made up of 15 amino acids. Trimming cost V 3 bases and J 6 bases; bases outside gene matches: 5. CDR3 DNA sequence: TGTGCCAGCAGCGGAGGACAGGGGGCTGGTCAGCCCCAGCATTTT. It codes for CASSGGQGAGQPQHF.

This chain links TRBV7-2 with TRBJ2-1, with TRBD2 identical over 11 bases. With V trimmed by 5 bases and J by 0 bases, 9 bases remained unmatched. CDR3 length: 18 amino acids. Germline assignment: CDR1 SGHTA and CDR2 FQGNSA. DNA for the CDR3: TGTGCCAGCAGCACCATAGCTAGCGGGAGGTTCTCCTACAATGAGCAGTTCTTC. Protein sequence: CASSTIASGRFSYNEQFF.

CDR3 in DNA: TGCGCCAGCCGAAAGGACAGGGGGTTAGGGGAGACCCAGTACTTC. It translates to CASRKDRGLGETQYF. This chain uses TRBV10-1 with TRBJ2-5; 10 bases are a match to TRBD1. The CDR3 totals 15 residues. Trimming at V came to 8 bases and at J to 5 bases, leaving 11 bases not matched to a gene. Germline V gene sequence: CDR1 WNHNN, CDR2 SYGVQD (reference sequence).

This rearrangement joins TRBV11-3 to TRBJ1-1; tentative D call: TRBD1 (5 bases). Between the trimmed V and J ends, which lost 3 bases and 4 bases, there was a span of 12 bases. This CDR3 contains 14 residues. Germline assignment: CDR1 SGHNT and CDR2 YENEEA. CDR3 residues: CASSFSQGGTEAFF. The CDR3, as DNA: TGTGCCAGCAGCTTTAGTCAGGGCGGCACTGAAGCTTTCTTT.

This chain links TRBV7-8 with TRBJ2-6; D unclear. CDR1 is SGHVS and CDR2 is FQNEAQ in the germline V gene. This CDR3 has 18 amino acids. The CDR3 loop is CAIWEGFLLNSGANVLTF. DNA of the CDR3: TGTGCAATTTGGGAAGGGTTCTTACTCAACTCTGGGGCCAACGTCCTGACTTTC.

The CDR3, as DNA: TGTGCCAGCACGCCGAATGGACAGCGGTACTCCTACGAGCAGTACTTC. Translation gives CASTPNGQRYSYEQYF. The chain links TRBV7-2 to TRBJ2-7; a weak D match, TRBD1 (6 bases). CDR1 and CDR2 from the germline V gene are SGHTA and FQGNSA. The CDR3 spans 16 residues. Deletions cut 7 bases from V and 0 bases from J, with 19 bases between.

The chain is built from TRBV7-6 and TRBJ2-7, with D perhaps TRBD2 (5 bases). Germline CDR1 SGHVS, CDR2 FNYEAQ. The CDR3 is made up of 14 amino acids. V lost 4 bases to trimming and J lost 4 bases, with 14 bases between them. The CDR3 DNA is TGTGCCAGCAGCTCTATCGGGGATCCTTACGAGCAGTACTTC. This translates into CASSSIGDPYEQYF.

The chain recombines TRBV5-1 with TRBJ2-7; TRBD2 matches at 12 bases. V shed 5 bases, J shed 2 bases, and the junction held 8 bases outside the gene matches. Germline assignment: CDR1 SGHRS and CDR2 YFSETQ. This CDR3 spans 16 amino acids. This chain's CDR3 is CASREGTSGLPYEQYF. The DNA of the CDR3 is TGCGCCAGCAGGGAGGGGACTAGCGGGCTTCCCTACGAGCAGTACTTC.

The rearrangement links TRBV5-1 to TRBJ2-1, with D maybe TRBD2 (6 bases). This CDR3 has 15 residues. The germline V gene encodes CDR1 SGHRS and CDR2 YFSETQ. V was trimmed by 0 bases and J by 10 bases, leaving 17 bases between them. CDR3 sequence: CASSLAGGLPQEQFF. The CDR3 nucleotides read TGCGCCAGCAGCTTGGCCGGAGGACTACCCCAGGAGCAGTTCTTC.

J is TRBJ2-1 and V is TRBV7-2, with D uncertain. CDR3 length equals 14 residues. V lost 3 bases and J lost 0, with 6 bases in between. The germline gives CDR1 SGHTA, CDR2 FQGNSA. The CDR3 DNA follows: TGTGCCAGCAGCTTTCGAAGCTCCTACAATGAGCAGTTCTTC. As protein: CASSFRSSYNEQFF. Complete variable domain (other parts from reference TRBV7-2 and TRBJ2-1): GAGVSQSPSNKVTEKGKDVELRCDPISGHTALYWYRQSLGQGLEFLIYFQGNSAPDKSGLPSDRFSAERTGGSVSTLTIQRTQQEDSAVYLCASSFRSSYNEQFFGPGTRLTVL.

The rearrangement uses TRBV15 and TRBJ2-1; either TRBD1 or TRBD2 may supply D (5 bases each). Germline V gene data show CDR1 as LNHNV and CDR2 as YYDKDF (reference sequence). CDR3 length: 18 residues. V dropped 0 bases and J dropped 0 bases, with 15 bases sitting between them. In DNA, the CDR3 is TGTGCCACCAGCAGAGATTACAGCGGAGACAGCTCCTACAATGAGCAGTTCTTC. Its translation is CATSRDYSGDSSYNEQFF.

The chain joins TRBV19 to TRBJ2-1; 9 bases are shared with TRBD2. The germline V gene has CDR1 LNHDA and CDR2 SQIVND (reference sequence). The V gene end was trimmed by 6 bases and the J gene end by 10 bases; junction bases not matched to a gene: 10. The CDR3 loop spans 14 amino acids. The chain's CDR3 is CASRPGLAKEEQFF. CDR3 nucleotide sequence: TGTGCCAGTAGGCCCGGACTAGCGAAAGAGGAGCAGTTCTTC.

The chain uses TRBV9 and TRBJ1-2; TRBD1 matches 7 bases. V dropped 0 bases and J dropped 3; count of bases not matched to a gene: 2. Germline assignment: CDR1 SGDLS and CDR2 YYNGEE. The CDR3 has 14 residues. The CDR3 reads CASSVGQGDYGYTF. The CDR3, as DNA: TGTGCCAGCAGCGTAGGTCAGGGGGACTATGGCTACACCTTC.

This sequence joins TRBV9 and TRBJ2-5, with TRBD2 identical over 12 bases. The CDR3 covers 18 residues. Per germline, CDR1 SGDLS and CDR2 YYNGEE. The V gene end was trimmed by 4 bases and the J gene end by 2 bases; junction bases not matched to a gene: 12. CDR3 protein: CASSLGLAGNRGQETQYF. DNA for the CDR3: TGTGCCAGCAGCCTCGGACTAGCGGGGAACCGGGGGCAAGAGACCCAGTACTTC. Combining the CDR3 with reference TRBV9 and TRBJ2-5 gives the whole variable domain DSGVTQTPKHLITATGQRVTLRCSPRSGDLSVYWYQQSLDQGLQFLIQYYNGEERAKGNILERFSAQQFPDLHSELNLSSLELGDSALYFCASSLGLAGNRGQETQYFGPGTRLLVL.

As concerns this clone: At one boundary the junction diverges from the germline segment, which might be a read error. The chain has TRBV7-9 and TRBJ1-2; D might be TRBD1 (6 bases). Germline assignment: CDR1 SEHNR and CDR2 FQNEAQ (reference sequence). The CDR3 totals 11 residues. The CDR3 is CASSLQGGDAF. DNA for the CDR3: TGTGCCAGCAGCCTACAGGGAGGTGACGCCTTC. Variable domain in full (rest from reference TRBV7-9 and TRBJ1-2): DTGVSQNPRHKITKRGQNVTFRCDPISEHNRLYWYRQTLGQGPEFLTYFQNEAQLEKSRLLSDRFSAERPKGSFSTLEIQRTEQGDSAMYLCASSLQGGDAFGSGTRLTVV.

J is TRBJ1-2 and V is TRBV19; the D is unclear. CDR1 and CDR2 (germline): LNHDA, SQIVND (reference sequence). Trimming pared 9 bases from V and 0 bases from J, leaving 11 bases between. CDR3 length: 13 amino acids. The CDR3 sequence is CASAAGSNYGYTF. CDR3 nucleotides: TGTGCCAGCGCGGCAGGCTCTAACTATGGCTACACCTTC.

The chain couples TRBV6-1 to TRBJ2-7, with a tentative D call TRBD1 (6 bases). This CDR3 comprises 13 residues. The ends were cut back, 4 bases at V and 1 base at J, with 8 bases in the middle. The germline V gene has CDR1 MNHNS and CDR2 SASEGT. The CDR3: CASSAGESYEQYF. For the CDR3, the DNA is TGTGCCAGCAGTGCAGGGGAATCCTACGAGCAGTACTTC.